This is a list of T cell receptor beta chains from one sample in a study of T-cell reconstitution after alpha-beta-depleted transplantation in children. Via MiXCR, TCRdb re-called the PCR reads, giving one row per CDR3 protein. Found here are approximately 500,000 distinct CDR3 sequences, under 12% of them singletons; the top ten hold around 2.2%. Sequenced material: PBMCs, taken before TCRalphabeta/CD19-depleted stem cell transplant. Receptors originate from a child aged 2 to 9 with inherited bone marrow failure, due to receive a stem cell transplant. Both conserved end residues are part of each CDR3. A D gene is named only where the DNA matches it firmly. The size of a clone is reported for some rows only, either as once, few or many, or as a class for expanded clones.

CASSPSGTAYNEQFF	TGCGCCAGCAGCCCCTCCGGGACTGCATACAATGAGCAGTTCTTC	TRBJ2-1	many	-	TRBV5-1
CASSFMAGGLAAQYF	TGTGCCAGCAGCTTTATGGCGGGAGGTTTGGCAGCGCAGTATTTT	TRBJ2-3	few	TRBD2	TRBV7-9
CASSYWHSNQPQHF	TGTGCCAGCAGTTACTGGCATAGCAATCAGCCCCAGCATTTT	TRBJ1-5	-	-	TRBV28
CASSPRTSANTGELFF	TGTGCCAGCAGTCCCCGGACTAGCGCGAACACCGGGGAGCTGTTTTTT	TRBJ2-2	many	TRBD2	TRBV27
CASSNGVNEQYF	TGTGCCAGCAGCAACGGCGTGAACGAGCAGTACTTC	TRBJ2-7	-	-	TRBV12-3/TRBV12-4
CASSLAQGTEAFF	TGTGCCAGCAGCTTAGCCCAGGGAACTGAAGCTTTCTTT	TRBJ1-1	few	-	TRBV7-9
CASSQGTGVAFF	TGTGCCAGCAGCCAGGGGACCGGGGTAGCTTTCTTT	TRBJ1-1	many	-	TRBV12-3/TRBV12-4
CSARDKPGQGVGEQYF	TGCAGTGCTAGAGACAAACCGGGACAGGGGGTGGGTGAGCAGTACTTC	TRBJ2-7	few	TRBD1	TRBV20-1
CASSLALADYNEQFF	TGCGCCAGCAGCTTGGCTCTAGCGGATTACAATGAGCAGTTCTTC	TRBJ2-1	many	TRBD2	TRBV5-1
CASSLHDLYQISDTQYF	TGTGCCAGCAGCCTCCACGACTTGTATCAAATCTCAGATACGCAGTATTTT	TRBJ2-3	few	-	TRBV7-6
CSVVPPSTEAFF	TGCAGCGTTGTCCCTCCTAGCACTGAAGCTTTCTTT	TRBJ1-1	many	-	TRBV29-1
CASSLLDRGKAFF	TGTGCCAGCAGTTTACTGGACAGGGGTAAAGCTTTCTTT	TRBJ1-1	-	TRBD1	TRBV12-3/TRBV12-4
CAIRPGRRNQETQYF	TGTGCCATCAGACCGGGACGGAGGAACCAAGAGACCCAGTACTTC	TRBJ2-5	many	-	TRBV10-3
CASSQALGSNEQFF	TGCGCCAGCAGCCAGGCCCTAGGGTCCAATGAGCAGTTCTTC	TRBJ2-1	-	-	TRBV4-3
CSVGSLTRGYTF	TGCAGCGTTGGAAGCCTAACGCGGGGCTACACCTTC	TRBJ1-2	many	-	TRBV29-1
CSAGQETQYF	TGCAGCGCAGGGCAAGAGACCCAGTACTTC	TRBJ2-5	many	-	TRBV29-1
CASSALRGDGYTEAFF	TGTGCCAGCAGCGCCCTCCGGGGGGATGGGTACACTGAAGCTTTCTTT	TRBJ1-1	few	-	TRBV6-5
CASSYFTGRGTEAFF	TGTGCCAGCAGTTACTTCACAGGGCGTGGCACTGAAGCTTTCTTT	TRBJ1-1	many	-	TRBV6-5
CAVRNGSYNEQFF	TGTGCCGTTCGTAACGGGAGTTACAATGAGCAGTTCTTC	TRBJ2-1	few	-	TRBV10-3
CAISLALSGGPAPNNEQFF	TGTGCCATCAGTTTAGCGCTATCGGGAGGGCCAGCTCCTAACAATGAGCAGTTCTTC	TRBJ2-1	-	TRBD2	TRBV10-3
CASFPGRSNEQFF	TGTGCCAGCTTCCCCGGGAGAAGCAATGAGCAGTTCTTC	TRBJ2-1	many	-	TRBV28
CAWSVTDYGYTF	TGTGCCTGGAGTGTAACAGACTATGGCTACACCTTC	TRBJ1-2	-	-	TRBV30
CAISDRATSYGYTF	TGTGCCATCAGTGACAGGGCTACAAGCTATGGCTACACCTTC	TRBJ1-2	many	-	TRBV10-3
CASSPAGGASGKDEQYF	TGTGCCAGCTCACCGGCCGGGGGCGCCTCCGGTAAGGACGAGCAGTACTTC	TRBJ2-7	few	-	TRBV18
CSASGGRSSYEQYF	TGCAGTGCTAGTGGCGGGCGAAGCTCCTACGAGCAGTACTTC	TRBJ2-7	many	-	TRBV20-1
CASSTYTDRAGANVLTF	TGTGCCAGCAGTACCTACACCGACAGGGCTGGGGCCAACGTCCTGACTTTC	TRBJ2-6	many	TRBD1	TRBV6-1
CSVERTYQETQYF	TGCAGCGTTGAACGCACCTATCAAGAGACCCAGTACTTC	TRBJ2-5	many	-	TRBV29-1
CASGESGQPWDTEAFF	TGTGCCAGCGGAGAGTCGGGACAGCCCTGGGACACTGAAGCTTTCTTT	TRBJ1-1	many	TRBD1	TRBV28
CASSQESYEQYF	TGTGCCAGCAGCCAAGAGAGCTACGAGCAGTACTTC	TRBJ2-7	many	-	TRBV3-1
CASSYSLANTGELFF	TGTGCCAGCAGTTACTCCCTTGCGAACACCGGGGAGCTGTTTTTT	TRBJ2-2	many	-	TRBV6-2/TRBV6-3
CASSPSGLAGYEQFF	TGTGCCAGCAGCCCCAGCGGGTTAGCGGGATATGAGCAGTTCTTC	TRBJ2-1	-	TRBD2	TRBV7-2
CASSEYGGRTDTQYF	TGCGCCAGCAGTGAGTACGGGGGGCGGACAGATACGCAGTATTTT	TRBJ2-3	many	-	TRBV10-1
CASSAWTSGNTGELFF	TGTGCCAGCAGTGCCTGGACTAGCGGGAACACCGGGGAGCTGTTTTTT	TRBJ2-2	few	TRBD2	TRBV2
CASSPSVSSYNEQFF	TGCGCCAGCAGCCCTAGCGTAAGCTCCTACAATGAGCAGTTCTTC	TRBJ2-1	many	-	TRBV5-1
CASSQGQESNQPQHF	TGTGCCAGCAGTCAAGGACAGGAAAGCAATCAGCCCCAGCATTTT	TRBJ1-5	many	TRBD1	TRBV27
CASTFGLAGGTGELFF	TGTGCCAGCACCTTCGGACTAGCGGGCGGCACCGGGGAGCTGTTTTTT	TRBJ2-2	few	TRBD2	TRBV27
CASSYLWDRNEKLFF	TGTGCCAGCAGTTATTTATGGGACAGGAATGAAAAACTGTTTTTT	TRBJ1-4	many	TRBD1	TRBV6-5
CASSSIGGGLAADTQYF	TGTGCCAGCAGTTCCATAGGGGGGGGACTAGCGGCAGATACGCAGTATTTT	TRBJ2-3	few	TRBD2	TRBV12-3/TRBV12-4
CASSLGLRSDTQYF	TGTGCCAGCAGCTTAGGCCTCAGGTCAGATACGCAGTATTTT	TRBJ2-3	many	-	TRBV13